A selection of T cell receptor beta chains follows, all from one sample in a study of blood T cell repertoires in COVID-19. The assay was immunoSEQ multiplex PCR, and TCRdb's table has in-frame clones only and misses some. This table holds about 220,000 clones, 80% found once. Material: peripheral blood. Source of these receptors: a woman aged 65 to 85 with acute or convalescent COVID-19. Each CDR3 is given with its conserved first and last residue. Each record gives: clone size, V gene, CDR3 protein. Clone size, where shown, is once, few, many, or a class for clones that have expanded.

clone_size: -
v_call: TRBV18
cdr3_aa: CASSPSEGANTEAFF

clone_size: -
v_call: TRBV6-6
cdr3_aa: CASSGGRTDTQYF

clone_size: -
v_call: TRBV3-1/TRBV3-2
cdr3_aa: CASSLGGKEQFF

clone_size: -
v_call: TRBV28
cdr3_aa: CASAGQAISGANVLTF

clone_size: -
v_call: TRBV29-1
cdr3_aa: CSVEDLGRGAFF

clone_size: -
v_call: TRBV6-5
cdr3_aa: CASSLTGGTGELFF

clone_size: -
v_call: TRBV19
cdr3_aa: CASSIGTGRETQYF

clone_size: -
v_call: TRBV14
cdr3_aa: CASSQVAGSAPLHF

clone_size: -
v_call: TRBV19
cdr3_aa: CASSTAGPQNYGYTF

clone_size: few
v_call: TRBV6-5
cdr3_aa: CASSPSPTRGNEQFF

clone_size: -
v_call: TRBV6-1
cdr3_aa: CASSEQGGETQYF

clone_size: -
v_call: TRBV21-1
cdr3_aa: CASSKTSSASYYGQAGNGYTF

clone_size: once
v_call: TRBV5-1
cdr3_aa: CASSSQRGTSGGESTDTQYF

clone_size: -
v_call: TRBV2
cdr3_aa: CASSEMGGGTGELFF

clone_size: -
v_call: TRBV19
cdr3_aa: CASSMMGQNEKLFF

clone_size: -
v_call: TRBV6-5
cdr3_aa: CASSPGNEQFF

clone_size: -
v_call: TRBV18
cdr3_aa: CASSLDRAAGETQYF

clone_size: -
v_call: TRBV7-9
cdr3_aa: CASSLAGFTGHTDTQYF

clone_size: -
v_call: TRBV11-1
cdr3_aa: CASSLASSGGAGELFF

clone_size: -
v_call: TRBV7-9
cdr3_aa: CASSPPWTSGDDTDTQYF

clone_size: -
v_call: TRBV9
cdr3_aa: CASSADRGTEAFF

clone_size: few
v_call: TRBV2
cdr3_aa: CASSEDRGGRYGYTF

clone_size: -
v_call: TRBV7-8
cdr3_aa: CASSSRGMLAGSRGDTQYF

clone_size: -
v_call: TRBV24-1
cdr3_aa: CATSLGGQNNNEQFF

clone_size: -
v_call: TRBV6-1
cdr3_aa: CASSEGRASNQPQHF

clone_size: -
v_call: TRBV9
cdr3_aa: CASSVDRGNTIYF

clone_size: -
v_call: TRBV11-2
cdr3_aa: CASSLGLDYGYTF